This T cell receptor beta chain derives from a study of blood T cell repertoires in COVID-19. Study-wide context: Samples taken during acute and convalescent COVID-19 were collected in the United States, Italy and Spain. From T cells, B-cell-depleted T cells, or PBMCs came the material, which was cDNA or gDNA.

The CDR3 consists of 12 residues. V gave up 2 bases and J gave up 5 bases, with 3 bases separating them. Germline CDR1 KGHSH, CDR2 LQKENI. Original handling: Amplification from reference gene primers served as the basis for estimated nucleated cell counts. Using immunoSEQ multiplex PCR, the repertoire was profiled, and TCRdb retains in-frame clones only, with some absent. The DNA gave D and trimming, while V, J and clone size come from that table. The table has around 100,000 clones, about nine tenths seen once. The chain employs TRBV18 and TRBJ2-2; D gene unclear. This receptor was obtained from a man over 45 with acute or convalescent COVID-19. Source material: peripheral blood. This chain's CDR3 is CASSPTTGELFF. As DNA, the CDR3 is TGTGCCAGCTCACCAACTACCGGGGAGCTGTTTTTT.